This T cell receptor beta chain was identified during a study of T cell repertoires in ileal Crohn's disease (dated by TCRdb to between 2018 and 2021). Regarding the study in general: The median duration of disease was around 7.3 years, and at the time of surgery 30% to 35% of patients were active smokers. Every patient underwent surgery because of a complication, which was stricturing disease in roughly 60% of cases and penetrating disease in around 39%. Running in parallel with the study was a multicentre cohort set up to find predictors of early endoscopic recurrence following ileocolonic resection. The M6 samples were biopsies of the neoterminal ileum collected during postoperative colonoscopy. A total of around 150 mucosal samples from some 50 patients were sequenced, collected from several sites on the surgical specimen as well as at postoperative endoscopy. A Rutgeerts score above i0 was used to define endoscopic postoperative recurrence. TCR repertoire analysis was done in 50 to 70 Crohn's disease patients from a prospective multicentre cohort. Roughly half of the patients were given postoperative therapy, with about a dozen receiving thiopurines and under 20 receiving anti-TNF agents. Overall results and qualifications from the work: Compared with CD4 T cells, sorted CD8 T cells contained more high-frequency clones, which suggests that the mucosal expansions were mostly CD8. Only a subgroup of patients, of unstated size, had mucosal CD4 and CD8 T cells sorted and sequenced. Patients who were active smokers at surgery had a significantly higher proportion of clonal expansions than non-smokers (around 26% vs 18%, p=0.02). The timing of postoperative endoscopy varied within the first year after surgery, and the median delay was approximately 7 months. Endoscopic recurrence was found to be associated with higher high-frequency clone percentages at surgery, and recurrence was observed in all patients with clonality above 26.8% (18/57).

Read against the paper, the sample's time point label means: neoterminal ileum biopsy at postoperative endoscopy, about 6 months after surgery. Adults with ileal or ileocolonic Crohn's disease and an indication for ileocolonic resection were eligible for inclusion. Whole ileal mucosal biopsies were stored frozen at -80°C before DNA extraction. Genomic DNA was extracted from frozen whole biopsies using a TRizol-based method and was quantified with a NanoDrop 2000 spectrophotometer. Including the terminal cysteine and phenylalanine, the CDR3 comprises 15 residues. Of the read, only the CDR3 DNA is kept; its 45 bases are in frame from base 1. V and J are trimmed by 6 bases and 4 bases, and the gene matches miss 7 bases of the junction. The germline V gene provides CDR1 MNHNS and CDR2 SASEGT. This clone was detected only once. The antigen it recognizes is unknown. Qualities for individual bases were not recorded, and no much larger clone is one base off.

For commercial TCRB immunosequencing, about 500 nanograms of biopsy DNA were submitted for each sample. Adaptive Biotechnology amplified CDR3 regions from genomic DNA with a two-step multiplex PCR that controlled for amplification bias. In the first PCR, primers covered every V and J gene segment, and in the second PCR, barcodes and Illumina adapters were added. CDR3 libraries were sequenced using an Illumina instrument. The original methods were these. Vendor-provided pipelines were combined with custom analysis of raw data in R/Bioconductor under R version 3.3.0. Clonality, which ranges from 0 to 1, was calculated as the inverse of the normalised Shannon entropy across all productive clones. High-frequency clones were defined as the share of the repertoire occupied by the top 100 clones, with only clones passing a 95% confidence test being retained. Overlap between samples was measured with the Morisita-Horn index, while repertoire diversity was measured with the Simpson index. Held by TCRdb, this immuneACCESS table contains in-frame sequences only and omits some clones. Under half of the omission traces to an unresolved V gene where checked; the cause of the rest is unknown. V and J calls and clone size are as listed in that table; D and trimming were resolved from the DNA. Here the sample has about 9,400 clones; around 73% occur a single time. 15% to 20% of the sample comes from the top ten.

The clonotype originates from an adult with Crohn's disease. The sequencing sample was made of ileal tissue. Here the chain combines TRBV6-1 and TRBJ2-1; a stretch of 9 junction bases matches TRBD2. Here is the DNA: TGTGCCAGCAGGGGCCAGACTAGCGGATACAATGAGCAGTTCTTC. It translates to CASRGQTSGYNEQFF.